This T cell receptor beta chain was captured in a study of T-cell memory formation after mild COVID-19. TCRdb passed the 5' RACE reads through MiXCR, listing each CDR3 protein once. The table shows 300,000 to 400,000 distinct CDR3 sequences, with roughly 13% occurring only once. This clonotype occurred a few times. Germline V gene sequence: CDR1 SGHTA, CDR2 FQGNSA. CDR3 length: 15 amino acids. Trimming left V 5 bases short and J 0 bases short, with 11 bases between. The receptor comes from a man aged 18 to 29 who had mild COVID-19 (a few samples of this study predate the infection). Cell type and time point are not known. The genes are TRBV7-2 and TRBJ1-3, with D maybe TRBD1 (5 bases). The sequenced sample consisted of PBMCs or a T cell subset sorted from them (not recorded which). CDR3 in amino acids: CASSGDANSGNTIYF. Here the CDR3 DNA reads TGTGCCAGCAGCGGGGACGCAAACTCTGGAAACACCATATATTTT.